The entry that follows covers one T cell receptor beta chain sequence. Its antigen is not identified. One end of the junction does not line up with germline, which may come from a read error. The table came from immunoSEQ multiplex PCR; TCRdb's copy has only in-frame clones and leaves some out. The sample records more than 85,000 clones, around 87% being singletons. Per germline, CDR1 DFQATT and CDR2 SNEGSKA (reference sequence). The CDR3 has 11 amino acids. This record belongs to a study of T cell responses to AZD1222 COVID-19 vaccine. Overall study context: Pooling of second doses given at about 4 or about 12 weeks was done.

Points from the study as a whole: Samples come after the peak T cell response, not at day 14. Females made up more of the donors, who were largely white British, and clonal diversity may have come out too low. Nearly half of spike-specific TCRs reportedly target unmutated variant regions.

The chain carries TRBV20-1 and TRBJ1-1, with D perhaps TRBD1 (5 bases). The sequencing here drew on peripheral blood, taken on day 0 of AZD1222 vaccination. The sequence derives from an adult in good health. As DNA, the CDR3 is TGCAGTGCCCCGACGGACACGGAAGCTTTCTTT. Translation: CSAPTDTEAFF.